This TCR beta chain emerged from a study of T cell responses to AZD1222 COVID-19 vaccine. Overall study findings and caveats: Clonal diversity was possibly underestimated; the donors were predominantly white British and more often female. Spike-specific TCR breadth rose after two AZD1222 doses, and depth rose as well.

Germline V gives CDR1 MNHEY, CDR2 SVGAGI. V was pared by 0 bases and J by 6 bases, with 11 bases between. The CDR3 is 14 amino acids. About this clone: What it binds is not known.

Clones were read by immunoSEQ multiplex PCR, and TCRdb kept only the in-frame ones, dropping some. The sample shows approximately 110,000 clones, under 85% of them seen only once. The source material was peripheral blood, sampled on day 0 of AZD1222 vaccination. The receptor's source is an adult in good health. J is TRBJ2-5 and V is TRBV6-5; D remains unclear. The CDR3 protein is CASSYSTGKKTQYF. The CDR3 bases are TGTGCCAGCAGTTACTCGACTGGAAAAAAGACCCAGTACTTC.